This T cell receptor beta chain was found in a study of T cell responses to AZD1222 COVID-19 vaccine. Study in general: Second-dose recipients at about 4 or about 12 weeks were treated as one pooled group.

The CDR3 has 14 amino acids. Germline CDR1 reads KGHDR; CDR2 reads SFDVKD. V shed 0 bases and J shed 6 bases, with 10 bases lying between them. General study results and limits: Clonal diversity was possibly underestimated; the donors were predominantly white British and more often female.

Method: immunoSEQ multiplex PCR; TCRdb's copy keeps in-frame clones and lacks some. The sample contains under 100,000 clones, approximately 86% of which appear only once. Remarks on this clone: Its antigen is unidentified.

The chain links TRBV24-1 to TRBJ1-2, with a possible D match to TRBD1 (6 bases). The clonotype was recovered from an adult in good health. The source material was peripheral blood, sampled on day 0 of AZD1222 vaccination. The CDR3 DNA is TGTGCCACCAGTGATTTGACGGGGGCTAATGGCTACACCTTC. It is translated as CATSDLTGANGYTF.